The sequence of this T cell receptor beta chain was determined in a study of post-analysis software for immune sequencing data. Tagging with unique molecular identifiers was a feature of the TCR beta cDNA libraries. TCRdb called the PCR reads again in MiXCR, with one record for every CDR3 protein. The sample shows hundreds of thousands of distinct CDR3 sequences, less than 35% of them seen only once. The J segment lost 5 bases and the V segment lost 3 bases, leaving 6 bases of the junction unmatched. Germline V CDR1 and CDR2: KGHDR, SFDVKD. The CDR3 totals 15 residues. Whole-study results and caveats: For normalized Chao1 diversity, multiple sclerosis patients scored significantly lower than controls did. In patients, about 5 TRBV segments were more frequent than in controls, with TRBV5-6, TRBV5-1 and TRBV20-1 among them.

This clonotype was seen a handful of times. The antigen is undetermined. This chain joins TRBV24-1 and TRBJ2-5; 9 nucleotides match TRBD1. The sequence was collected from a girl aged 5 to 17 with multiple sclerosis. Sequencing was carried out using blood. This CDR3 reads CATSDTGTGLETQYF. CDR3 coding DNA: TGTGCCACCAGTGATACCGGGACAGGGTTGGAGACCCAGTACTTC.